This T cell receptor (beta chain) was sequenced in a study of T cells after yellow fever vaccination. Germline V gene sequence: CDR1 MGHDK, CDR2 SYGVNS. Trimming shortened V by 4 bases and J by 4 bases, and 16 bases separated the two germline ends. The CDR3 extends over 16 amino acids. In making TCR cDNA, 5'RACE template switching added a universal primer site and UMIs to it. TCRdb redid the calling of the 5' RACE reads with MiXCR, one entry per CDR3 protein. Seen here are roughly 520,000 distinct CDR3 sequences, 20% to 25% observed once, and the top ten hold roughly a sixth. On this clonotype: The target antigen is unknown.

The study's findings and limits: A secondary response was less intense yet reached its peak sooner, at day 5 versus 15. Post-booster samples contained most primary-vaccination clones (roughly 96% CD4, less than 90% CD8). Clonotype sharing between CD4 and CD8 compartments was small.

The receptor's source is a man between 18 and 35 years old who received the YFV17D yellow fever vaccine. The chain is built from TRBV25-1 and TRBJ2-2, with no clear D. The sample was PBMCs, taken less than 25 days after the first yellow fever vaccination. The CDR3 here is CASSGLLGGGTGELFF. The CDR3 DNA follows: TGTGCCAGCAGTGGGCTGTTAGGCGGTGGCACCGGGGAGCTGTTTTTT.